Detailed here is one T cell receptor beta chain. Trimming shortened V by 0 bases and J by 5 bases, and 8 bases separated the two germline ends. The length of the CDR3 is 12 residues. The germline CDR1 and CDR2 sequences are GTSNPN and SVGIG (reference sequence). Sequencing used immunoSEQ multiplex PCR; TCRdb keeps in-frame clones, though not all of them. The sample lists 150,000 to 200,000 clones, 75% to 90% seen once, with less than 0.85% in the top ten. This sample was taken from a study of blood T cell repertoires in COVID-19. The clonotype comes from a woman younger than 30 who had recovered from COVID-19. Material: PBMCs or T cells enriched from blood (not recorded which). The chain recombines TRBV30 with TRBJ2-7, with D perhaps TRBD2 (6 bases). The CDR3 DNA sequence: TGTGCCTGGAGTGTGTCTAGCGACGAGCAGTACTTC. Translated, it gives CAWSVSSDEQYF.